This T cell receptor beta chain was captured by sequencing in a study of T-cell reconstitution after alpha-beta-depleted transplantation in children (TCRdb year 2016). Turning to the overall study: T-cell immune reconstitution after TCRalphabeta/CD19-depleted allogeneic hematopoietic cell transplantation in children was quantitatively tracked in the study by means of TCR repertoire profiling.

The table lists this clonotype with many counts. Its cognate antigen has yet to be identified. Base-call qualities are not available, and no considerably larger clone is one nucleotide away. The germline V gene gives CDR1 as SGHDT and CDR2 as YYEEEE. Between the V and J ends, shortened by 0 bases and 2 bases respectively, the junction contains 13 bases. The CDR3 runs 16 amino acids, cysteine and phenylalanine included. The read is trimmed to its CDR3 DNA, 48 bases read in frame from base 1. The library came from PCR. Sequenced using an Illumina HiSeq 2500. TCR libraries were prepared with molecular barcoding, using unique molecular identifiers to normalize TCRbeta repertoire quantification. TCRdb cleaned the public reads at Q25 with fastp, built clones with MiXCR and kept in-frame beta chains. Identical CDR3 protein sequences are pooled into one entry, listed with their most common genes and DNA. Present in this sample are around 240,000 distinct CDR3 sequences, 9% to 10% of which were seen just once. The ten largest clones represent approximately 5.4% of the sample.

The receptor's source is a human donor who donated a stem cell graft to a child with SCID. The chain employs TRBV5-6 and TRBJ2-3, with TRBD1 as a weak D call on 6 bases. The specimen was PBMCs from the stem cell graft donor, collected from the stem cell graft. The sequenced DNA is TGTGCCAGCAGCTTGGGACAGGTCGCTCCCACAGATACGCAGTATTTT. Translated, this is CASSLGQVAPTDTQYF.